The clone carrying this T cell receptor (beta chain) has a handful of counts. Its specificity is unknown. Fresh peripheral blood, approximately 10 ml, was the source of the PBMCs. The data are from a study of T cells in Graves' hyperthyroidism and ophthalmopathy. Findings and limits, study-wide: Researchers found most expanded thyroid clonotypes above 0.001 in blood as well.

Amplification of TCR beta CDR3 regions used RNA as the template. When the TCR CDR3 underwent first-round RT-PCR, the HTBI primer set was used. In TCRdb, the multiplex PCR reads were re-called with MiXCR into one record per CDR3 protein. The sample carries 500,000 to 600,000 distinct CDR3 sequences, over 15% recorded once. The receptor comes from a woman under 30 with Graves' hyperthyroidism. What was sequenced was blood.

DNA of the CDR3: TGCAGTGTACGACGGGACGAGCAGTACTTC. Translated, it gives CSVRRDEQYF. The rearrangement links TRBV20-1 to TRBJ2-7; unclear D gene. CDR3 size: 10 residues. The V end lost 7 bases, the J end lost 5 bases, and 9 bases lay between the germline ends. In germline, CDR1 is DFQATT, CDR2 SNEGSKA (reference sequence).